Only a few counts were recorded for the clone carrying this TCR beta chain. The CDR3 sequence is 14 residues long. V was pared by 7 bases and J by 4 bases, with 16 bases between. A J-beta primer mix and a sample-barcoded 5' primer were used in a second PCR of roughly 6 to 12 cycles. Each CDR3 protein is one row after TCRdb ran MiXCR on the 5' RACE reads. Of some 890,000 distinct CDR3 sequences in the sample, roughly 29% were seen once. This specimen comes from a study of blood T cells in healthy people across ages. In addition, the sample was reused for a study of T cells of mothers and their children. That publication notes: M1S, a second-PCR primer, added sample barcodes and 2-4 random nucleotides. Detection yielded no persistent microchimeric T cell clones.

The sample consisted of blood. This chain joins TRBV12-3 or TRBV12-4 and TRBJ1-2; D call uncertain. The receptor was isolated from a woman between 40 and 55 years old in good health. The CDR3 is CASNLAGHGYGYTF. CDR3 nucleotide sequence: TGTGCCAGCAACCTTGCCGGGCATGGCTATGGCTACACCTTC.